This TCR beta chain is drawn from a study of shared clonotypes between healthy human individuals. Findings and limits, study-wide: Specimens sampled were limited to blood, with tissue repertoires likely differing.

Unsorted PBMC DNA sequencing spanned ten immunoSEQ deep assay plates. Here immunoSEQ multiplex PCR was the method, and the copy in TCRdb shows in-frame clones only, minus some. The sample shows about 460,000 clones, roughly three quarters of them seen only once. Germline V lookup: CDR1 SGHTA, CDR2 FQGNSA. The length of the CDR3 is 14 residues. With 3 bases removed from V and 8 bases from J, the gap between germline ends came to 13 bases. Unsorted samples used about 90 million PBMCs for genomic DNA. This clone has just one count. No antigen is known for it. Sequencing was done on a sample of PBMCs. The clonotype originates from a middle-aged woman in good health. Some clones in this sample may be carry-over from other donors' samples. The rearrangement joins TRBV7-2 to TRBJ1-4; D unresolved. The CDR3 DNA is TGTGCCAGCAGCTTTTACAGAGGGCAGGAAAAACTGTTTTTT. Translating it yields CASSFYRGQEKLFF. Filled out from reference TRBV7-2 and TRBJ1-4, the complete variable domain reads GAGVSQSPSNKVTEKGKDVELRCDPISGHTALYWYRQSLGQGLEFLIYFQGNSAPDKSGLPSDRFSAERTGGSVSTLTIQRTQQEDSAVYLCASSFYRGQEKLFFGSGTQLSVL.